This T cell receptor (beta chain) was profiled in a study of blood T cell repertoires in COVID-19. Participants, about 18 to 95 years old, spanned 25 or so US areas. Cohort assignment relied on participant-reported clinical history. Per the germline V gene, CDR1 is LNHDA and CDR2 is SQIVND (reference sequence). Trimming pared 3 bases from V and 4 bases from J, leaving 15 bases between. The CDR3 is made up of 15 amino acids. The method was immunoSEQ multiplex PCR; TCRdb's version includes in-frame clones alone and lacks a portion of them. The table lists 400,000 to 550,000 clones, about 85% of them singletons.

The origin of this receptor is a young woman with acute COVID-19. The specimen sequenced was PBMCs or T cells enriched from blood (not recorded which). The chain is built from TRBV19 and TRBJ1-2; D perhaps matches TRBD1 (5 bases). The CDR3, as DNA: TGTGCCAGTAGTATCGGCGGGGCTCGGGCCTATGGCTACACCTTC. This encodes CASSIGGARAYGYTF.